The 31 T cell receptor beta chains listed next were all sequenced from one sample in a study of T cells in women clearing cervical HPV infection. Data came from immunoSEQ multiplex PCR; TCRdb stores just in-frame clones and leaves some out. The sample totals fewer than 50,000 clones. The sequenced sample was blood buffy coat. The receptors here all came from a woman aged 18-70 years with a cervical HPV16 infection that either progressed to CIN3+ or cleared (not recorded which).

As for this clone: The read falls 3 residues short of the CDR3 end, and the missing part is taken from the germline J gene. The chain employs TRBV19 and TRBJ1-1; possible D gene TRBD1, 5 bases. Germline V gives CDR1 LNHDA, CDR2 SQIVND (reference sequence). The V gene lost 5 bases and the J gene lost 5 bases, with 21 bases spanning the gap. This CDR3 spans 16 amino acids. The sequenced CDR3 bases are TGTGCCAGTAGTTTCCCCGTGGGAGGGGAAAAGACTGAA. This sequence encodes CASSFPVGGEKTE. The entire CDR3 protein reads CASSFPVGGEKTEAFF.

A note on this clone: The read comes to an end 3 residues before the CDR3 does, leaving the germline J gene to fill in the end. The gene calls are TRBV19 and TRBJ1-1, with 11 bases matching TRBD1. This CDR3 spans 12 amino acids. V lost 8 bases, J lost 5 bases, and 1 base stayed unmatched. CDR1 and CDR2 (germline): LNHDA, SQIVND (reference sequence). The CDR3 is CASGTGGTEAFF. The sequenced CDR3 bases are TGTGCCAGTGGGACAGGGGGTACTGAA.

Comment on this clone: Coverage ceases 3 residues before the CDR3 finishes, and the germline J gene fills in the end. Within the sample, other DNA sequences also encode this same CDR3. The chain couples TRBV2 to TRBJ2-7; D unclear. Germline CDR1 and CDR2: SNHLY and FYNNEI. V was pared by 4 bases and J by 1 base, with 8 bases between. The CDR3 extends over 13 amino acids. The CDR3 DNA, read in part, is TGTGCCAGCAGTGGAAGGGTTTCCTACGAG. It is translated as CASSGRVSYE. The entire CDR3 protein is CASSGRVSYEQYF.

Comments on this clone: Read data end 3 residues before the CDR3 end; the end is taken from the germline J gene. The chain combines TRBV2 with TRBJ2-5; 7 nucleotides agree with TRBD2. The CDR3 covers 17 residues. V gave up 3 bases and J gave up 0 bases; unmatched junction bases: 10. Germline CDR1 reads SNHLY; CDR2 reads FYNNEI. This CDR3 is CASSETGDYGYQETQYF. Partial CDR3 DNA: TGTGCCAGCAGTGAGACGGGGGACTATGGGTACCAAGAGACC.

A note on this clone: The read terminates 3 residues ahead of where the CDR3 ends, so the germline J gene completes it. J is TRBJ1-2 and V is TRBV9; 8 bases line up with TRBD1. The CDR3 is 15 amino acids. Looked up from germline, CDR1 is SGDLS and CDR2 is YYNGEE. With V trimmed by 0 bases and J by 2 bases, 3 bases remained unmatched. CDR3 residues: CASSVGTGRNYGYTF. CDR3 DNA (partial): TGTGCCAGCAGCGTAGGGACAGGGCGAAACTATGGC.

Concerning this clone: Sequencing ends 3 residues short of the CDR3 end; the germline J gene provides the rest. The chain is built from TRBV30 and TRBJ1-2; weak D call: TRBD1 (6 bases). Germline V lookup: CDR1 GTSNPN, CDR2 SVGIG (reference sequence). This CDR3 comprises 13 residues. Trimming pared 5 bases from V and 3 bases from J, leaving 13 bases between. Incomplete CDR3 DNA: TGTGCCTGGGTCTCCGGGACACACTATGGC. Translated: CAWVSGTHYG. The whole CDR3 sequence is CAWVSGTHYGYTF.

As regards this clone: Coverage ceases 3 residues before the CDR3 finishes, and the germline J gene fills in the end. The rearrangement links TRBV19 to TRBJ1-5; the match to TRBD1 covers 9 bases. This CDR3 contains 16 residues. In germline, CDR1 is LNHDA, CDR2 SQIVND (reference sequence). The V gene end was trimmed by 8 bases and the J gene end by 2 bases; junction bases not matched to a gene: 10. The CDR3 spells CASATTGGRGNQPQHF. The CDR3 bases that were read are TGTGCCAGTGCTACCACAGGGGGCAGGGGCAATCAGCCC.

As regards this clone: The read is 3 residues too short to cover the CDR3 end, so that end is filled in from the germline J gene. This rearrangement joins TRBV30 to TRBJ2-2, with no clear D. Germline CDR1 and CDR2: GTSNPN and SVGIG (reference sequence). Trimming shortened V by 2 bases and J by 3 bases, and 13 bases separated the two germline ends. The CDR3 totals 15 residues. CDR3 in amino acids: CAWSSQHRYTGELFF. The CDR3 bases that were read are TGTGCCTGGAGTTCACAACATCGATACACCGGGGAG. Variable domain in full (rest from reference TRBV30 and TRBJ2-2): SQTIHQWPATLVQPVGSPLSLECTVEGTSNPNLYWYRQAAGRGLQLLFYSVGIGQISSEVPQNLSASRPQDRQFILSSKKLLLSDSGFYLCAWSSQHRYTGELFFGEGSRLTVL.

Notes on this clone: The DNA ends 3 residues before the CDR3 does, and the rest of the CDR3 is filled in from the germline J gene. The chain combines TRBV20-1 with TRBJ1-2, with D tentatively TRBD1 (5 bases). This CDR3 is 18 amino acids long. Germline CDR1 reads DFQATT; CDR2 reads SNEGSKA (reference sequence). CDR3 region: CSAREPDSLDWYSWGYTF. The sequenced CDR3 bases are TGCAGTGCTAGAGAGCCCGACAGCTTAGATTGGTACTCTTGGGGC.

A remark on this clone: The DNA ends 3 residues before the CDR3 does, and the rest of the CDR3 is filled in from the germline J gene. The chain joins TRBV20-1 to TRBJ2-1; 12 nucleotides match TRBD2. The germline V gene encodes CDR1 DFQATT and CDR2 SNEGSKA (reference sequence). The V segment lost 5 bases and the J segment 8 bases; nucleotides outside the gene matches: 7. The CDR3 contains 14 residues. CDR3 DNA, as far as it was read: TGCAGTGCTGTGACTAGCGGGAGTACAGATGAG. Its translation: CSAVTSGSTDE. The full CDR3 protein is CSAVTSGSTDEQFF.

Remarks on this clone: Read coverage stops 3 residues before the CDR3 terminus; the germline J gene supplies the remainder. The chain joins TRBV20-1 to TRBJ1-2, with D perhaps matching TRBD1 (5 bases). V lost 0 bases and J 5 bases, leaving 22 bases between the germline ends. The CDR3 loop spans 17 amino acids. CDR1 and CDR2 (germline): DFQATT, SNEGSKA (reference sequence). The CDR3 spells CSARDRGEGRFRYGYTF. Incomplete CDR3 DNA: TGCAGTGCTAGAGATCGGGGGGAGGGCAGATTTAGGTATGGC.

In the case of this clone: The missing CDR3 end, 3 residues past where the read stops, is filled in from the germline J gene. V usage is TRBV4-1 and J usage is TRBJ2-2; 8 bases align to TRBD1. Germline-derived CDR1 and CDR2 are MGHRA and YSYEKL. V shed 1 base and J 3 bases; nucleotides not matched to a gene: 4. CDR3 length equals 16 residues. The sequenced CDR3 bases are TGCGCCAGCAGCCAAGGCAGGGGGCGGTACACCGGGGAG. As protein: CASSQGRGRYTGE. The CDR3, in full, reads CASSQGRGRYTGELFF.

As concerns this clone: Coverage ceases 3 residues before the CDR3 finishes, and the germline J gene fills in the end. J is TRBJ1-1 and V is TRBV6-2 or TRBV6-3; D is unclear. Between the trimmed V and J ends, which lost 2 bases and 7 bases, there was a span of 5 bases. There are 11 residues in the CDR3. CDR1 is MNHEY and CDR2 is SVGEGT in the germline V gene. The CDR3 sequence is CASSYEGEAFF. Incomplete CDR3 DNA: TGTGCCAGCAGTTACGAGGGTGAA.

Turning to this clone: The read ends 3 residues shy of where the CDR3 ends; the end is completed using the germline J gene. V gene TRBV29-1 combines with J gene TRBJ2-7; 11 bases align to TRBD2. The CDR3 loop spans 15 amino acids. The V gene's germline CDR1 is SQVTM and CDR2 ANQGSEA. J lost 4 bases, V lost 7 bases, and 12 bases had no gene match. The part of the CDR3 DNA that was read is TGCAGCGCCGAATCTTCTAGCGGGAGGAGGTACGAG. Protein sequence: CSAESSSGRRYE. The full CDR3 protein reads CSAESSSGRRYEQYF.

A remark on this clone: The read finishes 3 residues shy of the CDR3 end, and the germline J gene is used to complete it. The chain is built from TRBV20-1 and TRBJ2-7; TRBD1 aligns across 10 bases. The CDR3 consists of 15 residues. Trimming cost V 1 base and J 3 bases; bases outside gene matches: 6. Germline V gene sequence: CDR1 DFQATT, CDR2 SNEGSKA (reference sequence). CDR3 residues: CSARGGDRGGYEQYF. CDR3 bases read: TGCAGTGCTAGAGGGGGGGACAGGGGAGGCTACGAG.

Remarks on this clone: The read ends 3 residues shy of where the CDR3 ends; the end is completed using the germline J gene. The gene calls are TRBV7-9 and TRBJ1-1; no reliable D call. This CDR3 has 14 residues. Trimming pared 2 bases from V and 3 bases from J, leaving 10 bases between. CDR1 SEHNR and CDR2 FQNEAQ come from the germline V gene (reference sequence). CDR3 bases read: TGTGCCAGCAGCTTAAGAGCGGATGACACTGAA. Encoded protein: CASSLRADDTE. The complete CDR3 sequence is CASSLRADDTEAFF. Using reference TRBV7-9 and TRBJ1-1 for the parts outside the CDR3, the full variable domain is DTGVSQNPRHKITKRGQNVTFRCDPISEHNRLYWYRQTLGQGPEFLTYFQNEAQLEKSRLLSDRFSAERPKGSFSTLEIQRTEQGDSAMYLCASSLRADDTEAFFGQGTRLTVV.

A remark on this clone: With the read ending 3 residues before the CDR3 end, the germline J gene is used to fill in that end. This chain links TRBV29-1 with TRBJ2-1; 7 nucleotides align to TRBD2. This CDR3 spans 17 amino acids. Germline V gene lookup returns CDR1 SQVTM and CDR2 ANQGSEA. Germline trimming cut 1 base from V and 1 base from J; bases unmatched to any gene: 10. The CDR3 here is CSVEGLGGSNSYNEQFF. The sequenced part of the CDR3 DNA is TGCAGCGTTGAAGGACTTGGCGGGAGTAATTCCTACAATGAG.

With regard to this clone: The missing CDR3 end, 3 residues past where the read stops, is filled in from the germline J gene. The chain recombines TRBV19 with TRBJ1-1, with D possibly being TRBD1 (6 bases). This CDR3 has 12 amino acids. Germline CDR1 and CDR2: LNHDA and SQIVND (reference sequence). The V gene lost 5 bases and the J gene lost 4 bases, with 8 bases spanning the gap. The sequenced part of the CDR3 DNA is TGTGCCAGTAGTTTGGGGGCCACTGAA. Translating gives CASSLGATE. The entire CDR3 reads CASSLGATEAFF.

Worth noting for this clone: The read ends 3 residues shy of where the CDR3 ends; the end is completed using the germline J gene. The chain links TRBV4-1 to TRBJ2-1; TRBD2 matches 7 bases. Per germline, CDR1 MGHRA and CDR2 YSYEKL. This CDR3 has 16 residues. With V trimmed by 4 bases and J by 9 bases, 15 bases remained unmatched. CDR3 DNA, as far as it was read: TGCGCCAGCAGCCCTTTGGGCCAGCGGGGCCCCCTTGAG. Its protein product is CASSPLGQRGPLE. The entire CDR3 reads CASSPLGQRGPLEQFF.

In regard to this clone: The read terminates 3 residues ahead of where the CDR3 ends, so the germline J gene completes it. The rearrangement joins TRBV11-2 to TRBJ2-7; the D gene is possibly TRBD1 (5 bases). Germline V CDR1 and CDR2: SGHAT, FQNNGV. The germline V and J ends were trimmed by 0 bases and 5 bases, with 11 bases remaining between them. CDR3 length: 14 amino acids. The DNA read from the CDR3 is TGTGCCAGCAGCTTAGAGGGCAGGGTAAACGAG. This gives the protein CASSLEGRVNE. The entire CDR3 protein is CASSLEGRVNEQYF. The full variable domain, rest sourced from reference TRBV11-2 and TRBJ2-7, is EAGVAQSPRYKIIEKRQSVAFWCNPISGHATLYWYQQILGQGPKLLIQFQNNGVVDDSQLPKDRFSAERLKGVDSTLKIQPAKLEDSAVYLCASSLEGRVNEQYFGPGTRLTVT.

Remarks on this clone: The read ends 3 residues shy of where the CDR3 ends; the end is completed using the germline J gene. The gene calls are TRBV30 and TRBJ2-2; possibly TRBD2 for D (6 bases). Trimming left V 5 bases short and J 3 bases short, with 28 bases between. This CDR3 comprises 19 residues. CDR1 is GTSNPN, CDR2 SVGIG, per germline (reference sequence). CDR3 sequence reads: CAWETNRLVGKRDTGELFF. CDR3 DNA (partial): TGTGCCTGGGAGACAAATCGACTAGTAGGTAAAAGGGACACCGGGGAG.

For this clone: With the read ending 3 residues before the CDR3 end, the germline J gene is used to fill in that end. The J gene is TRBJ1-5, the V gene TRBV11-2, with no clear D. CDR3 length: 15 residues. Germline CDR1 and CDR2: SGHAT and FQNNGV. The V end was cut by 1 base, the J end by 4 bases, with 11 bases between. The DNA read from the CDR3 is TGTGCCAGCAGCTTAGGTGCGGGGATTAATCAGCCC. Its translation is CASSLGAGINQP. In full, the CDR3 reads CASSLGAGINQPQHF. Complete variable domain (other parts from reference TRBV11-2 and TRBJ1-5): EAGVAQSPRYKIIEKRQSVAFWCNPISGHATLYWYQQILGQGPKLLIQFQNNGVVDDSQLPKDRFSAERLKGVDSTLKIQPAKLEDSAVYLCASSLGAGINQPQHFGDGTRLSIL.

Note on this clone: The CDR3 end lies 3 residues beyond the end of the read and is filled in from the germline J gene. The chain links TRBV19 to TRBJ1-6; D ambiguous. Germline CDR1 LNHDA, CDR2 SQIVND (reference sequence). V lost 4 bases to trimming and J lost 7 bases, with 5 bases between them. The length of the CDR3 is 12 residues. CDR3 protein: CASSTLNSPLHF. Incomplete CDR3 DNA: TGTGCCAGTAGTACCCTGAATTCACCC. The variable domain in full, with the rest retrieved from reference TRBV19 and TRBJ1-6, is DGGITQSPKYLFRKEGQNVTLSCEQNLNHDAMYWYRQDPGQGLRLIYYSQIVNDFQKGDIAEGYSVSREKKESFPLTVTSAQKNPTAFYLCASSTLNSPLHFGNGTRLTVT.

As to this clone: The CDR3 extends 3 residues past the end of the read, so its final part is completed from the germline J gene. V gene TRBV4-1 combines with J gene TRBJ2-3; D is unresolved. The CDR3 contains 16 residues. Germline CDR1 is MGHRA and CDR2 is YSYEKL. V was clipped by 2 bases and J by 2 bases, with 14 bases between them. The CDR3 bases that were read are TGCGCCAGCAGCCAATTGACAAGCCTTGACACAGATACG. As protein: CASSQLTSLDTDT. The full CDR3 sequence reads CASSQLTSLDTDTQYF.

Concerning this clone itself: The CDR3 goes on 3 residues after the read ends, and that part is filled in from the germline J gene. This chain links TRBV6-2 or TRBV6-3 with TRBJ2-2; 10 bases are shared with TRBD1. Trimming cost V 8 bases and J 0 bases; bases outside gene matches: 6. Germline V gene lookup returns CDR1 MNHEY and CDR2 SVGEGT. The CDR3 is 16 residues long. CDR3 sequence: CASGTGEKTNTGELFF. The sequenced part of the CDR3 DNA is TGTGCCAGCGGGACAGGGGAGAAAACGAACACCGGGGAG.

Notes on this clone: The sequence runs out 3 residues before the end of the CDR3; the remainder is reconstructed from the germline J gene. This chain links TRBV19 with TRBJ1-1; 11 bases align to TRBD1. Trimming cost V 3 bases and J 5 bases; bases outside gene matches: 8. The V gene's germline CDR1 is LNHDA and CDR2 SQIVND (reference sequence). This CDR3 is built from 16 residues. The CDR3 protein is CASSMVGQGARTEAFF. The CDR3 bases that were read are TGTGCCAGTAGTATGGTAGGACAGGGGGCGAGGACTGAA.

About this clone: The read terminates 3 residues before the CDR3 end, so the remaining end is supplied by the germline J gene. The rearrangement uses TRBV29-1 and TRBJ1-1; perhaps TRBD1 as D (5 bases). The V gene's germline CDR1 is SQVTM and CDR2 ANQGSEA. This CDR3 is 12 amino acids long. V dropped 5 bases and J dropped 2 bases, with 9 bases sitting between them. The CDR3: CSVFGGNTEAFF. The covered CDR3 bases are TGCAGCGTTTTCGGGGGAAACACTGAA.

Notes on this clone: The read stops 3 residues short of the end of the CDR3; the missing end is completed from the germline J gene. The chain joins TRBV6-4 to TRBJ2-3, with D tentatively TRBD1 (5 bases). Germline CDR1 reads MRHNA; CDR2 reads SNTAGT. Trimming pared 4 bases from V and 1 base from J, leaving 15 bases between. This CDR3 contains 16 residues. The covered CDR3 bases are TGTGCCAGCAGTGCAGGGATTTCGTTCGGCACAGATACG. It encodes CASSAGISFGTDT. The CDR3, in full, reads CASSAGISFGTDTQYF.

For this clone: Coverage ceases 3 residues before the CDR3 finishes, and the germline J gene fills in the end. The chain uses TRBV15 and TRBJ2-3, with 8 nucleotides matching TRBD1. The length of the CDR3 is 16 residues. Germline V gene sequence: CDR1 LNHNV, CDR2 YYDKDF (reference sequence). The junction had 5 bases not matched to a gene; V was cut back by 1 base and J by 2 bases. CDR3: CATSRAQDRVTDTQYF. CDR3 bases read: TGTGCCACCAGCAGAGCTCAGGACAGGGTCACAGATACG.

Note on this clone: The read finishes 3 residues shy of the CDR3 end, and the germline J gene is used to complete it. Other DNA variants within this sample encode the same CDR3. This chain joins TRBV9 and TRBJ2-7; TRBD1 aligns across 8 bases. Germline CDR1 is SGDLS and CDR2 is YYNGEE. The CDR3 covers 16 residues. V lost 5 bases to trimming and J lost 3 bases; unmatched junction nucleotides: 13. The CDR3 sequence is CASSDPGTGNSYEQYF. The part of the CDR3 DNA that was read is TGTGCCAGCAGTGATCCCGGGACAGGTAATAGCTACGAG. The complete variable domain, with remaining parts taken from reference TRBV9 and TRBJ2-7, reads DSGVTQTPKHLITATGQRVTLRCSPRSGDLSVYWYQQSLDQGLQFLIQYYNGEERAKGNILERFSAQQFPDLHSELNLSSLELGDSALYFCASSDPGTGNSYEQYFGPGTRLTVT.

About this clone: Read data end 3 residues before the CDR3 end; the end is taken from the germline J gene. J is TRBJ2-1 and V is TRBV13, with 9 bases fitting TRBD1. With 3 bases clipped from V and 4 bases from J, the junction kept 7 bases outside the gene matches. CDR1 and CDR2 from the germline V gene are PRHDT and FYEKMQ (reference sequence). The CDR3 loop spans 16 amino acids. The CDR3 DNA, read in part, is TGTGCCAGCAGCTTCACCGGGACAGGGTATTACAATGAG. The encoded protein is CASSFTGTGYYNE. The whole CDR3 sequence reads CASSFTGTGYYNEQFF.